This T cell receptor (beta chain) was found in a study of blood T cell repertoires in COVID-19. Across the study: Italy, Spain and the United States were the sources of the convalescent and acute COVID-19 samples. From T cells, B-cell-depleted T cells, or PBMCs came the material, which was cDNA or gDNA.

As processed by the authors: The authors estimated nucleated cell counts from reference gene primer amplification. The protocol was immunoSEQ multiplex PCR, while the TCRdb copy is restricted to in-frame clones and leaves out a portion. V and J calls plus clone size are reproduced from that table; the DNA served to infer D and trimming. There are about 90,000 clones in the sample; roughly 72% occur only once, and 7% lies in the top ten. Sequenced: peripheral blood. This TCR was recovered from a man in his sixties or seventies with acute or convalescent COVID-19.

The CDR3 DNA sequence: TGCGCCAGCAGCCCGGGACAGCCGGGACTAGCGGGACTCTACGAGCAGTACGTC. As protein: CASSPGQPGLAGLYEQYV. V usage is TRBV5-1 and J usage is TRBJ2-7; the match to TRBD2 covers 13 bases. CDR1 is SGHRS and CDR2 is YFSETQ in the germline V gene. CDR3 size: 18 residues. J lost 3 bases, V lost 4 bases, and 13 bases had no gene match.